This T cell receptor beta chain is from a study of liver allograft versus peripheral blood T cells. Whole-study context: Comparing T cell receptor repertoires in transplanted livers with those in recipients' peripheral blood was part of the design.

Study results and limitations: Reportedly, the T cell receptor repertoires present inside liver allografts differed from those in peripheral blood.

TCRdb itself ran the reads through MiXCR, one entry per CDR3 protein. The table shows 6,500 to 9,000 distinct CDR3 sequences, with approximately 18% occurring only once. This clonotype was observed at least ten times. Antigen: not known. Germline CDR1 and CDR2: MNHEY and SMNVEV (reference sequence). CDR3 size: 15 residues. V lost 5 bases, J lost 0 bases, and 14 bases lay in between. This chain joins TRBV27 and TRBJ2-7; maybe TRBD2 (5 bases). This receptor was identified in a human patient who had a liver transplant. The T cells may partly be graft donor cells. The CDR3 DNA reads as TGTGCCAGCAGTCGCTGGACGGGGAGCTCCTACGAGCAGTACTTC. This translates into CASSRWTGSSYEQYF.